Below, 29 T cell receptor beta chains from the same sample are listed, as sequenced in a study of vaccination and CD4 T cells after COVID-19. No antigen is known for these receptors. The treatment was: approximately 9-day PBMC culture with coronavirus spike peptide pools or control peptides (ViraFEST assay). Researchers used the Oncomine TCR Beta short-read assay to sequence DNA from cultured CD4+ T cells. TCRdb called the PCR reads again in MiXCR, with one record for every CDR3 protein. The data contain approximately 15,000 distinct CDR3 sequences, roughly 50% of them singletons. Sequenced input: CD4+ T cells from blood, cultured in vitro. Receptors were obtained from a human donor who had recovered from COVID-19.

The chain carries TRBV20-1 and TRBJ2-1; the D is unclear. This CDR3 has 16 amino acids. The germline V and J ends were trimmed by 7 bases and 0 bases, with 19 bases remaining between them. The germline V gene encodes CDR1 DFQATT and CDR2 SNEGSKA (reference sequence). The CDR3 region is CSVPIYTTGSYNEQFF. DNA for the CDR3: TGCAGTGTCCCGATTTACACCACCGGCTCCTACAATGAGCAGTTCTTC.

This chain links TRBV6-1 with TRBJ1-2; 8 bases line up with TRBD1. The CDR3 is 13 amino acids. Per the germline V gene, CDR1 is MNHNS and CDR2 is SASEGT. V was clipped by 7 bases and J by 8 bases; unmatched bases: 9. CDR3 loop: CASTTDRAKGYTF. CDR3 in DNA: TGTGCCAGCACCACGGACAGGGCTAAAGGCTACACCTTC.

The CDR3 here is CSARDPDRNTGELFF. In nucleotides, the CDR3 is TGCAGTGCTAGAGATCCCGACAGAAACACCGGGGAGCTGTTTTTT. J is TRBJ2-2 and V is TRBV20-1, with D perhaps matching TRBD1 (5 bases). The CDR3 contains 15 residues. Germline CDR1 DFQATT, CDR2 SNEGSKA (reference sequence). Between the trimmed V and J ends, which lost 0 bases and 2 bases, there was a span of 10 bases.

The chain carries TRBV30 and TRBJ2-6, with D unclear. In germline, CDR1 is GTSNPN, CDR2 SVGIG (reference sequence). The CDR3 is 14 residues long. Trimming took off 7 bases at V and 0 bases at J, with 10 bases between the two ends. The CDR3 region is CASPAFSGANVLTF. The CDR3 DNA sequence: TGTGCCTCCCCCGCCTTCTCTGGGGCCAACGTCCTGACTTTC.

Note on this clonotype: Sequence at one end of the junction differs from germline and may be a read error. V is TRBV5-3 and J is TRBJ2-3; a weak D match, TRBD2 (5 bases). TRBV5-3 is designated an ORF whose function remains uncertain. This CDR3 is 14 amino acids long. The CDR3 loop reads CASSSRTSTDTQYF. As DNA, the CDR3 is TGTGCCAGCAGCTCCCGGACTTCCACAGATACGCAGTATTTT.

The J gene is TRBJ2-7, the V gene TRBV5-1; TRBD2 matches at 14 bases. Per germline, CDR1 SGHRS and CDR2 YFSETQ. The ends lost 7 bases at V and 7 bases at J; junction bases unmatched: 22. This CDR3 spans 19 amino acids. The CDR3 is CASGAFIGTSGGDYEEQYF. The CDR3 bases are TGCGCCAGCGGGGCCTTTATTGGGACTAGCGGGGGTGATTACGAAGAGCAGTACTTC.

This clonotype came up a few times. The rearrangement joins TRBV28 to TRBJ1-5; 8 positions agree with TRBD1. The CDR3 contains 12 residues. Per the germline V gene, CDR1 is MDHEN and CDR2 is SYDVKM. The V gene end was trimmed by 5 bases and the J gene end by 14 bases; junction bases not matched to a gene: 8. CDR3 in amino acids: CASSQRLGQEHF. DNA for the CDR3: TGTGCCAGCAGTCAAAGATTGGGACAGGAGCATTTT.

This clonotype was counted only a few times. This rearrangement joins TRBV6-5 to TRBJ2-5; D remains ambiguous. This CDR3 has 14 amino acids. Germline V gene sequence: CDR1 MNHEY, CDR2 SVGAGI. V was trimmed by 0 bases and J by 5 bases, leaving 10 bases between them. The CDR3 region is CASSYSSIWETQYF. For the CDR3, the DNA is TGTGCCAGCAGTTACTCGAGCATTTGGGAGACCCAGTACTTC.

This rearrangement joins TRBV6-2 or TRBV6-3 to TRBJ2-1, with D possibly being TRBD2 (7 bases). The germline V gene encodes CDR1 MNHEY and CDR2 SVGEGT. V lost 6 bases and J lost 4, with 13 bases in between. The CDR3 totals 14 residues. The CDR3 nucleotides are TGTGCCAGCAGGCGGGGGCTTACTTACAATGAGCAGTTCTTC. This sequence encodes CASRRGLTYNEQFF.

This chain connects TRBV5-6 to TRBJ1-2; D gene ambiguous. Germline CDR1 and CDR2: SGHDT and YYEEEE. The ends were cut back, 0 bases at V and 4 bases at J, with 7 bases in the middle. The CDR3 sequence is 13 residues long. The CDR3 region is CASSLGSSYGYTF. DNA of the CDR3: TGTGCCAGCAGCTTGGGTTCCAGCTATGGCTACACCTTC.

This clonotype turned up a few times. The gene calls are TRBV24-1 and TRBJ2-2, with D perhaps matching TRBD2 (9 bases). Trimming shortened V by 5 bases and J by 5 bases, and 26 bases separated the two germline ends. This CDR3 is 19 amino acids long. CDR1 is KGHDR, CDR2 SFDVKD, per germline. In DNA form, the CDR3 reads TGTGCCACCAGTGGGGACAGGCGAACTAGCGGGCAACTTACCGGGGAGCTGTTTTTT. It specifies CATSGDRRTSGQLTGELFF.

The gene calls are TRBV9 and TRBJ1-2, with 7 bases fitting TRBD1. Germline V gives CDR1 SGDLS, CDR2 YYNGEE. Losses at the gene ends were 0 bases for V and 6 bases for J; bases not matched to a gene: 11. The CDR3 runs 16 residues. CDR3 nucleotide sequence: TGTGCCAGCAGCGTAGATGGGACAGAGATAGGCAATGGCTACACCTTC. Amino acids: CASSVDGTEIGNGYTF.

The chain links TRBV7-8 to TRBJ1-4; D not certain. The CDR3 sequence is 14 residues long. Per germline, CDR1 SGHVS and CDR2 FQNEAQ. Trimming left V 6 bases short and J 3 bases short, with 11 bases between. The CDR3: CASRDEQPNEKLFF. For the CDR3, the DNA is TGTGCCAGCAGAGATGAACAGCCTAATGAAAAACTGTTTTTT. Full variable domain (missing parts from reference TRBV7-8 and TRBJ1-4): GAGVSQSPRYKVAKRGQDVALRCDPISGHVSLFWYQQALGQGPEFLTYFQNEAQLDKSGLPSDRFFAERPEGSVSTLKIQRTQQEDSAVYLCASRDEQPNEKLFFGSGTQLSVL.

This chain's CDR3 is CASSSEGSGNTIYF. The CDR3 DNA reads TGTGCCAGCAGTTCAGAGGGGTCTGGAAACACCATATATTTT. The chain links TRBV28 to TRBJ1-3; D might be TRBD1 (5 bases). The germline CDR1 and CDR2 sequences are MDHEN and SYDVKM. The CDR3 loop spans 14 amino acids. Trimming removed 4 bases at V and 1 base at J, with 8 bases between.

CDR3 protein: CASSQRGLAGVEQYF. The CDR3 DNA follows: TGTGCCAGTAGTCAGAGGGGACTAGCGGGAGTCGAGCAGTACTTC. This chain joins TRBV19 and TRBJ2-7; TRBD2 agrees at 14 bases. CDR3 size: 15 residues. Germline V lookup: CDR1 LNHDA, CDR2 SQIVND (reference sequence). V lost 5 bases and J lost 6; bases outside the gene matches: 6.

The CDR3 region is CAWSQGTVRGYQETQYF. The CDR3 DNA reads TGTGCCTGGAGTCAAGGGACGGTGAGGGGGTACCAAGAGACCCAGTACTTC. This sequence joins TRBV30 and TRBJ2-5; a possible D gene is TRBD1 (6 bases). CDR1 and CDR2 (germline): GTSNPN, SVGIG (reference sequence). This CDR3 has 17 amino acids. V lost 2 bases and J lost 0, with 19 bases in between.

V usage is TRBV12-3 or TRBV12-4 and J usage is TRBJ2-2; D gene ambiguous. The CDR3 loop spans 13 amino acids. V was cut by 1 base and J by 7 bases, with 7 bases left in between. CDR3 residues: CASSLVFGGELFF. The CDR3 region has the DNA TGTGCCAGCAGTTTAGTGTTCGGCGGGGAGCTGTTTTTT.

This clonotype was counted between two and nine times. The chain couples TRBV20-1 to TRBJ1-5; a weak D match, TRBD1 (6 bases). V was cut by 3 bases and J by 2 bases, with 14 bases left in between. CDR1 and CDR2 (germline): DFQATT, SNEGSKA (reference sequence). The CDR3 length is 15 residues. For the CDR3, the DNA is TGCAGTGCTAGTCCCTCGACAGGTGGCAATCAGCCCCAGCATTTT. This translates into CSASPSTGGNQPQHF.

V gene TRBV28 combines with J gene TRBJ2-7; 12 positions match TRBD2. After removal of 6 bases from V and 4 bases from J, the junction contained 4 bases not matched to a gene. Germline V gene data show CDR1 as MDHEN and CDR2 as SYDVKM. The CDR3 runs to 14 residues. As DNA, the CDR3 is TGTGCCAGCAGCCTGACTAGCGGGAGTTACGAGCAGTACTTC. It is translated as CASSLTSGSYEQYF.

The chain couples TRBV6-1 to TRBJ1-6, with a tentative D call TRBD1 (5 bases). The CDR3 contains 14 residues. CDR1 and CDR2 from the germline V gene are MNHNS and SASEGT. Trimming took 10 bases from V and 5 from J, leaving 15 bases between them. The CDR3 DNA is TGTGCCATCTCGTCGGGGGGGGATAATTCACCCCTCCACTTT. Translating it yields CAISSGGDNSPLHF.

This clonotype was detected only a few times. The chain employs TRBV20-1 and TRBJ1-5, with D possibly being TRBD1 (5 bases). The CDR3 covers 14 residues. From germline, CDR1 is DFQATT and CDR2 SNEGSKA (reference sequence). Deletions cut 1 base from V and 3 bases from J, with 10 bases between. CDR3 in DNA: TGCAGTGCTAGAGGGGCAGGGCCCAATCAGCCCCAGCATTTT. This gives the protein CSARGAGPNQPQHF.

This chain uses TRBV6-1 with TRBJ2-7; the D is unclear. The CDR3 sequence is 15 residues long. CDR1 and CDR2 (germline): MNHNS, SASEGT. Trimming took off 7 bases at V and 2 bases at J, with 18 bases between the two ends. The CDR3 reads CASNSLQVRTYEQYF. The CDR3 nucleotides read TGTGCCAGCAATTCCCTCCAGGTCCGAACCTACGAGCAGTACTTC.

This clonotype turned up a few times. The chain couples TRBV27 to TRBJ1-2; possibly TRBD1 for D (5 bases). Per germline, CDR1 MNHEY and CDR2 SMNVEV (reference sequence). The V and J ends lost 4 bases and 8 bases respectively, with 8 bases between them. This CDR3 spans 11 amino acids. The CDR3 coding sequence is TGTGCCAGCAGTTCCGAGGGGGGCTACACCTTC. This gives the protein CASSSEGGYTF.

The chain combines TRBV11-3 with TRBJ2-7; tentative D call: TRBD2 (6 bases). Looked up from germline, CDR1 is SGHNT and CDR2 is YENEEA. This CDR3 region has 12 residues. V was trimmed by 4 bases and J by 6 bases, leaving 10 bases between them. CDR3 nucleotides: TGTGCCAGCAGCTCGGGGGAAGGCGAGCAGTACTTC. It specifies CASSSGEGEQYF.

CDR3 bases: TGTGCCAGCAGCTTAAGAGCGGGAACCACCCTCCCCTCCTACAATGAGCAGTTCTTC. Translating gives CASSLRAGTTLPSYNEQFF. This sequence joins TRBV7-6 and TRBJ2-1, with TRBD2 matching over 7 bases. The germline CDR1 and CDR2 sequences are SGHVS and FNYEAQ. V shed 2 bases and J 0 bases; nucleotides not matched to a gene: 13. The CDR3 contains 19 residues.

V usage is TRBV6-1 and J usage is TRBJ2-7, with D maybe TRBD1 (6 bases). Trimming removed 7 bases from V and 2 bases from J, with 18 bases in between. CDR1 and CDR2 from the germline V gene are MNHNS and SASEGT. The CDR3 length is 15 residues. CDR3 protein: CASKPGQLETYEQYF. Here the CDR3 DNA reads TGTGCCAGCAAGCCCGGACAGCTCGAGACCTACGAGCAGTACTTC.

This chain links TRBV12-3 or TRBV12-4 with TRBJ1-1; D possibly corresponds to TRBD1 (5 bases). Trimming pared 5 bases from V and 4 bases from J, leaving 14 bases between. The CDR3 has 14 residues. The CDR3 coding sequence is TGTGCCAGCAGTAGTTCAGGGTACCTCACTGAAGCTTTCTTT. Residues: CASSSSGYLTEAFF.

The chain couples TRBV6-1 to TRBJ2-3; possibly TRBD1 or TRBD2 for D (5 bases each). Germline values: CDR1 MNHNS, CDR2 SASEGT. The V and J ends lost 4 bases and 3 bases respectively, with 11 bases between them. The CDR3 has 14 amino acids. This CDR3 reads CASSGGDGTDTQYF. In DNA form, the CDR3 reads TGTGCCAGCAGTGGAGGGGACGGGACAGATACGCAGTATTTT.

CDR3 coding DNA: TGTGCCAGCAGCCCGGGGATCAGTGGTGAGCAGTTCTTC. It yields the protein CASSPGISGEQFF. The V call is TRBV2, the J call TRBJ2-1; TRBD2 is a possible D gene (5 bases). V was clipped by 6 bases and J by 9 bases, with 15 bases between them. This CDR3 has 13 residues. Germline CDR1 is SNHLY and CDR2 is FYNNEI.